Listed here are 7 T cell receptor beta chains from one sample, sequenced in a study of T cells in Graves' hyperthyroidism and ophthalmopathy (dated by TCRdb to between 2018 and 2021). The protocol used for the library was multiplex PCR. Instrument on record: Illumina HiSeq 2000. The TCR beta CDR3 regions were amplified from RNA transcripts. The first round of RT-PCR for the TCR CDR3 was performed with the HTBI primer set and the Qiagen OneStep RT-PCR kit. Starting from the raw public reads, TCRdb applied fastp trimming at Q25, assembled clones with MiXCR and retained in-frame beta chains. Rows are unified per CDR3 protein, each entry keeping the most common DNA and genes. The sample table holds 300,000 to 400,000 distinct CDR3 sequences, of which about 18% were seen once. About 53% of the sample lies in the top ten. Sample: blood. These TCRs come from a woman between 50 and 59 years old with Graves' hyperthyroidism.

This clonotype has just a few counts. The chain recombines TRBV2 with TRBJ2-1, with 12 bases that match TRBD1. Germline CDR1 reads SNHLY; CDR2 reads FYNNEI. This CDR3 is built from 15 residues. Trimming at V came to 10 bases and at J to 7 bases, leaving 11 bases not matched to a gene. This CDR3 is CATAGQGAGLNEQFF. The DNA of the CDR3 is TGTGCCACCGCGGGACAGGGGGCAGGGTTGAATGAGCAGTTCTTC.

The rearrangement uses TRBV20-1 and TRBJ1-1; D not certain. The V gene lost 3 bases and the J gene lost 3 bases, with 11 bases spanning the gap. CDR3 length: 13 amino acids. Germline V CDR1 and CDR2: DFQATT, SNEGSKA (reference sequence). As DNA, the CDR3 is TGCAGTGCTAGGCCCAGTGGGGACACTGAAGCTTTCTTT. Protein product: CSARPSGDTEAFF.

This rearrangement joins TRBV19 to TRBJ2-3; D is possibly TRBD1 or TRBD2 (5 bases each). CDR1 and CDR2 from the germline V gene are LNHDA and SQIVND (reference sequence). There are 15 residues in the CDR3. V lost 5 bases, J lost 2 bases, and 14 bases lay in between. CDR3 residues: CASSWALGTTDTQYF. The CDR3 DNA is TGTGCCAGTAGTTGGGCCCTTGGGACCACAGATACGCAGTATTTT.

This clonotype was detected a few times. This chain links TRBV3-1 with TRBJ1-2, with a tentative D call TRBD1 (5 bases). The CDR3 length is 14 residues. Per the germline V gene, CDR1 is LGHDT and CDR2 is YNNKEL (reference sequence). The germline V and J ends were trimmed by 7 bases and 8 bases, with 20 bases remaining between them. CDR3 nucleotide sequence: TGTGCCAGCACCAACTCGGACGTCACAGGAGGCTACACCTTC. Translation gives CASTNSDVTGGYTF.

This clonotype came up many times. The V and J genes are TRBV7-8 and TRBJ2-4, with D possibly called TRBD1 or TRBD2 (5 bases each). Looked up from germline, CDR1 is SGHVS and CDR2 is FQNEAQ. The V end was cut by 1 base, the J end by 2 bases, with 9 bases between. This CDR3 has 15 amino acids. CDR3 sequence: CASSLVGGPKNIQYF. As DNA, the CDR3 is TGTGCCAGCAGCTTAGTTGGGGGACCCAAAAACATTCAGTACTTC.

In this sample, this clonotype turned up a few times. The rearrangement links TRBV7-3 to TRBJ2-1; TRBD2 might be the D (7 bases). V was shortened by 4 bases and J by 4 bases, with 14 bases between the two germline ends. Germline V CDR1 and CDR2: SGHTA, FQGTGA. This CDR3 comprises 15 residues. CDR3 residues: CASSSGRGAYNEQFF. As DNA, the CDR3 is TGTGCCAGCAGCTCAGGTCGGGGGGCTTACAATGAGCAGTTCTTC.

Remarks on this clonotype: A much more abundant neighbour one base away suggests this may be a read error. The chain has TRBV3-1 and TRBJ2-3; D is ambiguous. CDR3 length equals 15 residues. Germline V lookup: CDR1 LGHDT, CDR2 YNNKEL (reference sequence). The CDR3 coding sequence is TGTACCAGCAGCCAAGATCTCGCAGGCGATGATACGCAGTATTTT. Amino acids: CTSSQDLAGDDTQYF.